The 7 T cell receptor beta chains below come from one sample, sequenced in a study of blood T cell repertoires in COVID-19. Using immunoSEQ multiplex PCR, the repertoire was profiled, and TCRdb retains in-frame clones only, with some absent. Among around 210,000 clones listed, 70% to 85% were seen once. Material for sequencing was peripheral blood. These TCRs come from a human donor in a cohort sampled during active COVID-19.

For the CDR3, the DNA is TGCGCCAGCCAGGGGGCGTCCTACAATGAGCAGTTCTTC. Residues: CASQGASYNEQFF. The chain carries TRBV5-1 and TRBJ2-1; 8 nucleotides agree with TRBD1. This CDR3 has 13 residues. Germline CDR1 and CDR2: SGHRS and YFSETQ. After removal of 7 bases from V and 1 base from J, the junction contained 1 base not matched to a gene.

This chain joins TRBV9 and TRBJ1-2, with TRBD1 as a possible D gene (6 bases). The CDR3 spans 16 residues. The V gene's germline CDR1 is SGDLS and CDR2 YYNGEE. V dropped 4 bases and J dropped 6 bases, with 22 bases sitting between them. CDR3 amino acids: CASSPSPPGGFHGYTF. CDR3 DNA sequence: TGTGCCAGCAGCCCCTCCCCGCCGGGGGGCTTCCATGGCTACACCTTC. Supplemented by reference TRBV9 and TRBJ1-2, the full variable domain reads DSGVTQTPKHLITATGQRVTLRCSPRSGDLSVYWYQQSLDQGLQFLIQYYNGEERAKGNILERFSAQQFPDLHSELNLSSLELGDSALYFCASSPSPPGGFHGYTFGSGTRLTVV.

The genes are TRBV5-1 and TRBJ1-2; maybe TRBD1 (5 bases). The V end lost 3 bases, the J end lost 2 bases, and 11 bases lay between the germline ends. Germline V gene lookup returns CDR1 SGHRS and CDR2 YFSETQ. There are 14 residues in the CDR3. CDR3 bases: TGCGCCAGCAGCTCGGGCCCAGGGAACTATGGCTACACCTTC. Residues: CASSSGPGNYGYTF.

This chain connects TRBV4-1 to TRBJ2-3; D is uncertain. The CDR3 runs to 13 residues. Germline V gene sequence: CDR1 MGHRA, CDR2 YSYEKL. V dropped 4 bases and J dropped 0 bases, with 5 bases sitting between them. The CDR3 nucleotides read TGCGCCAGCAGCCCAACTAGCACAGATACGCAGTATTTT. Residues: CASSPTSTDTQYF.

The V call is TRBV3-1 (or the pseudogene TRBV3-2), the J call TRBJ2-1, with 7 bases aligning to TRBD2. With 4 bases clipped from V and 8 bases from J, the junction kept 14 bases outside the gene matches. The CDR3 is 16 residues long. Germline lookup yields CDR1 LGHDT and CDR2 YNNKEL (reference sequence). Written as DNA, the CDR3 is TGTGCCAGCAGCCCGTGGTTGGGGAGGGTCCGGGATGAGCAGTTCTTC. It encodes CASSPWLGRVRDEQFF.

The chain uses TRBV6-1 and TRBJ2-7; 10 bases match TRBD1. V shed 3 bases, J shed 2 bases, and the junction held 4 bases outside the gene matches. CDR1 is MNHNS, CDR2 SASEGT, per germline. This CDR3 has 15 residues. The CDR3 here is CASSERGQGTYEQYF. The CDR3, as DNA: TGTGCCAGCAGTGAGAGGGGACAGGGGACCTACGAGCAGTACTTC.

V and J are TRBV9 and TRBJ2-2, with TRBD1 matching over 8 bases. V shed 3 bases, J shed 4 bases, and the junction held 5 bases outside the gene matches. CDR1 and CDR2 from the germline V gene are SGDLS and YYNGEE. The CDR3 is 15 amino acids. The CDR3 DNA reads as TGTGCCAGCAGCGCCGAGACAGGGGCCACCGGGGAGCTGTTTTTT. Translated: CASSAETGATGELFF. Based on the CDR3 plus reference TRBV9 and TRBJ2-2, the full variable domain is DSGVTQTPKHLITATGQRVTLRCSPRSGDLSVYWYQQSLDQGLQFLIQYYNGEERAKGNILERFSAQQFPDLHSELNLSSLELGDSALYFCASSAETGATGELFFGEGSRLTVL.